This T cell receptor (beta chain) is drawn from a study of PD-1 blockade in classical Hodgkin lymphoma (dated by TCRdb to about 2020). Background on the whole study: Nivolumab dosing was 3 mg/kg intravenously every 2 weeks, continuing until either disease progression or unacceptable toxicity. To define a peripheral blood immune signature of response to PD-1 blockade in classical Hodgkin lymphoma, the study combined TCR beta sequencing with CyTOF. General study outcomes and caveats: Diversity was lower in patients who began nivolumab less than 1 year after ASCT, so these patients were left out of later analyses to avoid confounding by immune reconstitution. Newly diagnosed patients were reported to have lower baseline TCR diversity than healthy donors, and relapsed/refractory patients were reported to have lower baseline TCR diversity still. By C4D1, a significant rise was seen in CD4+ TCR diversity but not in CD8+ TCR diversity (p=0.0027 vs p=0.16), and the rise was most apparent among complete responders (p=0.02). Only a single clinical trial cohort was studied, and what caused the repertoire differences, possibly disease activity or prior therapy, remained undefined. Trial patients with a complete response had baseline diversity similar to that of newly diagnosed patients, while partial responders and progressors had significantly lower diversity.

The Qiagen DNeasy kit was used to extract genomic DNA from unsorted PBMCs and from the negatively selected CD4+ and CD8+ fractions. Using primers that anneal to V and J segments, immunoSEQ multiplex PCR amplified the TCR beta CDR3 regions. A synthetic immune receptor repertoire was used to minimize amplification bias, and remaining bias was computationally removed after sequencing. The original pipeline was this. Repertoire diversity was quantified as the Shannon entropy index using custom Python scripts. Unsorted, CD4+ and CD8+ repertoires were analyzed separately, except in combined analyses where CD4+ and CD8+ sequences were merged in silico. A clone counted as expanded when the clone's frequency after treatment rose at least 2-fold relative to C1D1, and clones undetected at baseline were given a pseudocount of 0.5. Clones with 0 or 1 copy at C1D1 were classified as singleton clones, and clones with 2 or more copies were classified as non-singleton clones. Clones expanded in unsorted samples were labelled as CD4+, CD8+ or unknown by matching protein sequences in sorted samples from the same patient. Wilcoxon tests were applied to paired samples to test diversity changes from C1D1 to C4D1. Imported from immuneACCESS, the table was reduced by TCRdb to in-frame sequences with V and J called. These copies leave out some clones; in studies compared against another copy, an unresolved V gene accounts for under half, and the cause of the remainder is not known. D and trimming come from the DNA, and the V and J calls and clone size come from that table. In all, the sample holds nearly 60,000 clones, and around 90% of those were seen once. Together, the top ten hold under 11% of the sample.

Sample time point, as interpreted from the label and publication: cycle 2 day 1 (C2D1) of nivolumab. Every trial patient had relapsed after autologous stem cell transplantation, and cohorts A, B and C differed in prior brentuximab vedotin exposure. The trial cohort included 56 patients with relapsed/refractory classical Hodgkin lymphoma, and each patient had a best overall response of complete response, partial response or progressive disease. In the multi-cohort phase II CheckMate 205 trial, trial patients received single-agent nivolumab. An independent review committee assessed best overall response by applying the 2007 International Working Group response criteria. Trial PBMCs were obtained immediately prior to nivolumab initiation (C1D1) and on therapy at cycle 2 day 1 and cycle 4 day 1. After peripheral blood was drawn into 8 mL Vacutainer Cell Preparation Tubes, PBMCs were isolated by centrifugation and then cryopreserved.

The V and J ends are trimmed by 0 bases and 4 bases, leaving 11 bases between them. Via the germline V gene, CDR1 is SGHRS and CDR2 YFSETQ. Its CDR3 holds 15 amino acids, cysteine through phenylalanine. The read is trimmed to its CDR3 DNA, 45 bases read in frame from base 1. For this clone: The antigen this receptor binds is unknown. No much larger clone is present one base from it, and per-base qualities are unavailable.

The chain couples TRBV5-1 to TRBJ1-5; TRBD1 is possibly the D segment (5 matching bases). The source material was peripheral blood mononuclear cells (PBMCs), sampled before the second cycle of nivolumab. This clonotype originated in a human donor with classical Hodgkin lymphoma. The DNA reads as follows: TGCGCCAGCAGCTTGGAGACGGGGCAGAATCAGCCCCAGCATTTT. This is translated as CASSLETGQNQPQHF. With the portions outside the CDR3 filled from the reference TRBV5-1 and TRBJ1-5 genes, the complete variable region becomes KAGVTQTPRYLIKTRGQQVTLSCSPISGHRSVSWYQQTPGQGLQFLFEYFSETQRNKGNFPGRFSGRQFSNSRSEMNVSTLELGDSALYLCASSLETGQNQPQHFGDGTRLSIL.